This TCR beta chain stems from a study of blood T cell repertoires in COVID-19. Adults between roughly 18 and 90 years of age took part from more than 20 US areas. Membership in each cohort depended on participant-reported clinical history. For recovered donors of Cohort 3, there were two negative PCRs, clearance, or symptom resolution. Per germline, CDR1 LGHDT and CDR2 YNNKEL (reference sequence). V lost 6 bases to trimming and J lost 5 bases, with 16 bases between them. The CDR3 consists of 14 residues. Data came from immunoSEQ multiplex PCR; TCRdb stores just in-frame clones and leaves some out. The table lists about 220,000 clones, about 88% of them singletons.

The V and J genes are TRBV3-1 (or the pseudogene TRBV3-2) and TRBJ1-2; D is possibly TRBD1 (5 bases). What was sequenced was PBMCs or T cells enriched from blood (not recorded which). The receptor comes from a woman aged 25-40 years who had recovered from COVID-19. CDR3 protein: CASSGLLQEYGYTF. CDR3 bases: TGTGCCAGCAGTGGGTTATTACAGGAGTATGGCTACACCTTC.